This T cell receptor beta chain was captured in a study of blood T cell repertoires in COVID-19. In the study overall: Some COVID-19 samples were acute and others convalescent; all came from the United States, Italy and Spain.

The authors' processing: Reference gene primer amplification yielded estimated nucleated cell counts. Sequencing was performed with immunoSEQ multiplex PCR; in TCRdb, only in-frame clones are kept and a portion is missing. From that table come the V and J calls and clone size; the DNA was used to work out D and trimming. The sample lists roughly 120,000 clones; about 74% were seen once. This TCR came from a man in his sixties or seventies with acute or convalescent COVID-19. Sequencing used peripheral blood.

Here the CDR3 reads CASSFGQGYVQPQHF. For the CDR3, the DNA is TGTGCCAGCAGTTTCGGACAGGGTTACGTTCAGCCCCAGCATTTT. The rearrangement links TRBV6-1 to TRBJ1-5, with 8 bases that match TRBD1. CDR3 length: 15 amino acids. The germline V gene encodes CDR1 MNHNS and CDR2 SASEGT. Trimming cost V 5 bases and J 6 bases; bases outside gene matches: 9.